This T cell receptor (beta chain) was recorded in a study of shared clonotypes between healthy human individuals. Terminally differentiated effector memory CD45RA+ cells were excluded from the naive CD8 cells, which were CD45RO-negative and positively selected for CCR7. The protocol was immunoSEQ multiplex PCR, while the TCRdb copy is restricted to in-frame clones and leaves out a portion. This sample carries 2 million to 2.5 million clones, roughly 91% of them seen once, and the ten largest clones take under 2%. With 2 bases removed from V and 5 bases from J, the gap between germline ends came to 13 bases. This CDR3 spans 14 amino acids. The V gene's germline CDR1 is MDHEN and CDR2 SYDVKM.

Material for sequencing was naive CD8+ T cells from PBMCs. The J gene is TRBJ2-7, the V gene TRBV28, with D tentatively TRBD1 or TRBD2 (5 bases each). The sequence derives from a man between 18 and 29 years old in good health. Some clones in this sample may be carry-over from other donors' samples. CDR3 nucleotides: TGTGCCAGCAGTTTACCCGCAGGGACCCACGAGCAGTACTTC. Translating gives CASSLPAGTHEQYF.